The sequence of this TCR beta chain was determined in a study of blood T cell repertoires in COVID-19. Germline assignment: CDR1 MNHEY and CDR2 SMNVEV (reference sequence). CDR3 length: 17 amino acids. J gave up 4 bases and V 7 bases, and 15 bases lay outside the gene matches. Measured with immunoSEQ multiplex PCR; TCRdb has only the in-frame clones, and not every one. The data show about 200,000 clones, 70% to 90% seen once. The sequencing input was peripheral blood. The chain combines TRBV27 with TRBJ2-1; 8 bases map to TRBD1. The sequence was obtained from a woman older than 75 with acute or convalescent COVID-19. CDR3 sequence: CASTAPHGTGIYNEQFF. The DNA for the CDR3 is TGTGCCAGCACCGCCCCACACGGGACAGGCATTTACAATGAGCAGTTCTTC.